Shown below are 29 T cell receptor beta chains from a single sample sequenced in a study of T-cell reconstitution after alpha-beta-depleted transplantation in children. The TCRbeta library incorporated unique molecular identifiers. TCRdb ran MiXCR on the PCR reads and lists one entry per CDR3 protein. The table has around 490,000 distinct CDR3 sequences, 11% seen once. The sample here was PBMCs, mostly from graft donor cells, taken 180 days after TCRalphabeta/CD19-depleted stem cell transplant. All receptors derive from a female patient under 10 years old who had a stem cell transplant for aplastic anemia, so the T cells may come from the graft donor.

This clonotype was seen repeatedly, ten times or more. This chain joins TRBV5-1 and TRBJ2-1; the D gene could be TRBD1 or TRBD2 (5 bases each). The CDR3 runs to 12 residues. V lost 5 bases and J lost 6, with 9 bases in between. The germline gives CDR1 SGHRS, CDR2 YFSETQ. DNA for the CDR3: TGCGCCAGCAGGGGACCCCCCAATGAGCAGTTCTTC. Translation gives CASRGPPNEQFF.

Only a few counts were recorded for this clonotype. This chain links TRBV7-8 with TRBJ2-2; D might be TRBD1 (6 bases). The CDR3 runs 13 residues. The V end lost 6 bases, the J end lost 7 bases, and 12 bases lay between the germline ends. The germline gives CDR1 SGHVS, CDR2 FQNEAQ. The CDR3 sequence: CASRSQGIGELFF. CDR3 DNA sequence: TGTGCCAGCAGGAGTCAGGGGATCGGGGAGCTGTTTTTT.

The chain is built from TRBV7-2 and TRBJ2-5; 7 bases are shared with TRBD2. The ends lost 5 bases at V and 6 bases at J; junction bases unmatched: 9. The CDR3 spans 14 residues. CDR1 and CDR2 from the germline V gene are SGHTA and FQGNSA. CDR3 DNA sequence: TGTGCCAGCAGCCCCCCCGGGGGAGGGAAGACCCAGTACTTC. Translation: CASSPPGGGKTQYF.

This clonotype has just a few counts. This chain links TRBV6-5 with TRBJ1-3; the D gene is possibly TRBD1 (5 bases). The germline gives CDR1 MNHEY, CDR2 SVGAGI. The CDR3 length is 11 residues. V was shortened by 6 bases and J by 5 bases, with 5 bases between the two germline ends. The DNA of the CDR3 is TGTGCCAGCAGGGGACGAAACACCATATATTTT. As protein: CASRGRNTIYF.

This sequence joins TRBV29-1 and TRBJ1-3; the D is unclear. Germline V gene sequence: CDR1 SQVTM, CDR2 ANQGSEA. The CDR3 consists of 12 residues. V lost 7 bases to trimming and J lost 8 bases, with 15 bases between them. The CDR3 sequence: CSGLAVGDTIYF. CDR3 nucleotides: TGCAGCGGATTAGCGGTTGGTGACACCATATATTTT.

This clonotype was detected only a few times. V usage is TRBV15 and J usage is TRBJ2-5, with D perhaps given as TRBD1 or TRBD2 (5 bases each). The length of the CDR3 is 16 residues. The V gene lost 0 bases and the J gene lost 7 bases, with 18 bases spanning the gap. Germline values: CDR1 LNHNV, CDR2 YYDKDF (reference sequence). The CDR3 here is CATSRDSSLGGGTQYF. Written as DNA, the CDR3 is TGTGCCACCAGCAGAGATTCGAGTCTTGGGGGTGGGACCCAGTACTTC.

V gene TRBV4-1 combines with J gene TRBJ2-1; 9 positions match TRBD1. In germline, CDR1 is MGHRA, CDR2 YSYEKL. J gave up 5 bases and V 1 base, and 18 bases lay outside the gene matches. This CDR3 region has 20 residues. In nucleotides, the CDR3 is TGCGCCAGCAGCCAAGTACCGGGACAGGGAACTAATCGGCTTCACAATGAGCAGTTCTTC. Translated, it gives CASSQVPGQGTNRLHNEQFF.

The table lists this clonotype with many counts. This sequence joins TRBV11-3 and TRBJ2-4; the D gene is possibly TRBD1 (6 bases). Trimming cost V 0 bases and J 0 bases, with 9 bases left between them. CDR3 length: 16 residues. Germline CDR1 is SGHNT and CDR2 is YENEEA. The CDR3 coding sequence is TGTGCCAGCAGCTTAGAGGACAGAATAGCCAAAAACATTCAGTACTTC. It codes for CASSLEDRIAKNIQYF.

There are a few counts of this clonotype. The V gene is TRBV20-1, the J gene TRBJ2-5; weak D call: TRBD1 (5 bases). Germline V gene sequence: CDR1 DFQATT, CDR2 SNEGSKA (reference sequence). V was cut by 6 bases and J by 4 bases, with 15 bases left in between. The CDR3 runs 13 residues. The CDR3 spells CSAKRWQGETQYF. CDR3 DNA sequence: TGCAGTGCGAAGAGGTGGCAGGGAGAGACCCAGTACTTC.

The chain carries TRBV29-1 and TRBJ2-2; 7 bases are shared with TRBD1. Germline V CDR1 and CDR2: SQVTM, ANQGSEA. The CDR3 covers 14 residues. The V segment lost 4 bases and the J segment 2 bases; nucleotides outside the gene matches: 4. As DNA, the CDR3 is TGCAGCGTTGGACAGGGCGCCAACACCGGGGAGCTGTTTTTT. Translation: CSVGQGANTGELFF.

This clonotype occurred many times. This sequence joins TRBV7-2 and TRBJ2-7; no firm D call. The V gene lost 5 bases and the J gene lost 3 bases, with 20 bases spanning the gap. This CDR3 is built from 16 residues. In germline, CDR1 is SGHTA, CDR2 FQGNSA. The CDR3 loop is CASSPAEVLISYEQYF. CDR3 DNA sequence: TGTGCCAGCAGCCCCGCGGAAGTCCTAATAAGCTACGAGCAGTACTTC. Full variable domain (outside the CDR3, taken from reference TRBV7-2 and TRBJ2-7): GAGVSQSPSNKVTEKGKDVELRCDPISGHTALYWYRQSLGQGLEFLIYFQGNSAPDKSGLPSDRFSAERTGGSVSTLTIQRTQQEDSAVYLCASSPAEVLISYEQYFGPGTRLTVT.

This chain links TRBV20-1 with TRBJ2-7, with D perhaps given as TRBD1 or TRBD2 (6 bases each). Germline CDR1 reads DFQATT; CDR2 reads SNEGSKA (reference sequence). The V and J ends lost 5 bases and 6 bases respectively, with 11 bases between them. The length of the CDR3 is 11 residues. The CDR3 DNA is TGCAGTGCTGGGGGGCCGGTCGAGCAGTACGTC. Its protein product is CSAGGPVEQYV.

The chain carries TRBV18 and TRBJ2-5; D is possibly TRBD1 (5 bases). CDR1 is KGHSH, CDR2 LQKENI, per germline. With 4 bases removed from V and 2 bases from J, the gap between germline ends came to 11 bases. The CDR3 is made up of 14 amino acids. The CDR3 sequence is CASSQGAGQETQYF. The CDR3 DNA is TGTGCCAGCTCACAAGGGGCAGGACAAGAGACCCAGTACTTC.

This clonotype has only a few counts. This chain links TRBV21-1 with TRBJ2-2. TRBV21-1 is a pseudogene. The CDR3 spans 12 residues. The CDR3 is CASSTRAGELFF. In nucleotides, the CDR3 is TGTGCCAGCAGCACTAGAGCCGGGGAGCTGTTTTTT.

The CDR3: CSAGTGSGYTF. The DNA of the CDR3 is TGCAGTGCAGGGACAGGGAGTGGCTACACCTTC. The V call is TRBV20-1, the J call TRBJ1-2; 9 bases are shared with TRBD1. Losses at the gene ends were 6 bases for V and 7 bases for J; bases not matched to a gene: 3. The CDR3 covers 11 residues. Germline V gene sequence: CDR1 DFQATT, CDR2 SNEGSKA (reference sequence).

This clonotype showed up many times. The V call is TRBV5-1, the J call TRBJ1-5; D not certain. The germline V gene has CDR1 SGHRS and CDR2 YFSETQ. The CDR3 is 15 amino acids. V dropped 0 bases and J dropped 2 bases, with 9 bases sitting between them. In nucleotides, the CDR3 is TGCGCCAGCAGCTTGGCGGGGTCGGGCAATCAGCCCCAGCATTTT. This gives the protein CASSLAGSGNQPQHF.

The rearrangement links TRBV12-3 or TRBV12-4 to TRBJ2-1, with D possibly matching TRBD1 (6 bases). Trimming removed 0 bases at V and 10 bases at J, with 16 bases between. The CDR3 is made up of 15 amino acids. This chain's CDR3 is CASSLAPRWTVEQFF. CDR3 DNA sequence: TGTGCCAGCAGTTTAGCGCCGAGGTGGACAGTCGAGCAGTTCTTC.

This clonotype has more than one count but fewer than ten. This rearrangement joins TRBV9 to TRBJ2-7, with TRBD2 identical over 8 bases. V dropped 0 bases and J dropped 3; count of bases not matched to a gene: 5. This CDR3 comprises 15 residues. From germline, CDR1 is SGDLS and CDR2 YYNGEE. CDR3 DNA sequence: TGTGCCAGCAGCGTAGAGGCCGCGGGAGGCTACGAGCAGTACTTC. Translated, it gives CASSVEAAGGYEQYF.

The sample holds one count of this clonotype. This chain uses TRBV29-1 with TRBJ1-2, with 7 bases that match TRBD1. This CDR3 has 14 amino acids. Germline V gives CDR1 SQVTM, CDR2 ANQGSEA. The V segment lost 3 bases and the J segment 4 bases; nucleotides outside the gene matches: 8. CDR3 DNA sequence: TGCAGCGTTGACATTGGACAGGCCCTCTATGGCTACACCTTC. It encodes CSVDIGQALYGYTF.

This chain uses TRBV29-1 with TRBJ2-1; no clear D gene. Trimming took 0 bases from V and 7 from J, leaving 13 bases between them. The CDR3 is 14 residues long. Looked up from germline, CDR1 is SQVTM and CDR2 is ANQGSEA. The CDR3 coding sequence is TGCAGCGTTGAAGATCGGACCCTACTGAATGAGCAGTTCTTC. Its translation is CSVEDRTLLNEQFF.

There are many counts of this clonotype. The chain recombines TRBV15 with TRBJ2-7; unclear D gene. This CDR3 has 13 amino acids. Germline V gene lookup returns CDR1 LNHNV and CDR2 YYDKDF (reference sequence). Trimming took 5 bases from V and 4 from J, leaving 12 bases between them. The CDR3 DNA follows: TGTGCCACCAGCGGCCCAAGCGCTTACGAGCAGTACTTC. The encoded protein is CATSGPSAYEQYF.

This clonotype came up a few times. This chain uses TRBV9 with TRBJ1-2; no clear D gene. V shed 0 bases and J shed 0 bases, with 9 bases lying between them. CDR1 SGDLS and CDR2 YYNGEE come from the germline V gene. This CDR3 has 15 amino acids. The DNA for the CDR3 is TGTGCCAGCAGCGTAGAGCCAGTCCCTAACTATGGCTACACCTTC. Translation gives CASSVEPVPNYGYTF.

This clonotype turned up a few times. This chain joins TRBV20-1 and TRBJ1-2, with D perhaps TRBD1 (5 bases). CDR3 size: 15 residues. V was clipped by 6 bases and J by 7 bases, with 24 bases between them. Germline V CDR1 and CDR2: DFQATT, SNEGSKA (reference sequence). The CDR3 sequence is CSATDGTAHPFGYTF. CDR3 bases: TGCAGTGCAACTGACGGGACCGCCCACCCCTTTGGCTACACCTTC.

The sample holds a few counts of this clonotype. This chain connects TRBV6-5 to TRBJ2-3; D not certain. The CDR3 extends over 16 amino acids. V was trimmed by 3 bases and J by 2 bases, leaving 15 bases between them. Germline lookup yields CDR1 MNHEY and CDR2 SVGAGI. CDR3 sequence reads: CASSYGPLDFTDTQYF. The CDR3 DNA sequence: TGTGCCAGCAGTTATGGGCCCCTCGACTTCACAGATACGCAGTATTTT.

The genes are TRBV20-1 and TRBJ2-1; 8 bases line up with TRBD2. Germline values: CDR1 DFQATT, CDR2 SNEGSKA (reference sequence). The CDR3 sequence is 20 residues long. The ends lost 5 bases at V and 0 bases at J; junction bases unmatched: 21. This CDR3 reads CSAPFRGGGLAGSSYNEQFF. The CDR3 nucleotides are TGCAGTGCTCCCTTTAGGGGGGGAGGGCTAGCGGGCAGCTCCTACAATGAGCAGTTCTTC.

The chain links TRBV4-3 to TRBJ2-1, with TRBD1 matching 7 bases. Germline V gene data show CDR1 as LGHNA and CDR2 as YSLEER. The CDR3 covers 15 residues. V trimming: 5 bases; J trimming: 4 bases; junction bases outside the gene matches: 8. The CDR3 region is CASSYSGQLYNEQFF. CDR3 in DNA: TGCGCCAGCAGCTATTCGGGACAGCTATACAATGAGCAGTTCTTC.

The chain uses TRBV18 and TRBJ1-4, with D possibly matching TRBD1 (5 bases). CDR3 length equals 15 residues. CDR1 KGHSH and CDR2 LQKENI come from the germline V gene. V shed 1 base and J shed 8 bases, with 14 bases lying between them. The CDR3: CASSPLLGVREKLFF. Written as DNA, the CDR3 is TGTGCCAGCTCACCACTTTTAGGGGTGAGGGAAAAACTGTTTTTT.

This chain uses TRBV4-3 with TRBJ1-5; D uncertain. Looked up from germline, CDR1 is LGHNA and CDR2 is YSLEER. This CDR3 is 18 amino acids long. Between the trimmed V and J ends, which lost 0 bases and 0 bases, there was a span of 15 bases. CDR3 nucleotides: TGCGCCAGCAGCCAAGATTATGCCAGTAGTTATAGCAATCAGCCCCAGCATTTT. Translated: CASSQDYASSYSNQPQHF.

This clonotype was recorded at least ten times. The chain recombines TRBV5-6 with TRBJ2-1, with D unresolved. The germline CDR1 and CDR2 sequences are SGHDT and YYEEEE. The CDR3 is 14 amino acids. The V end was cut by 0 bases, the J end by 8 bases, with 12 bases between. The CDR3 sequence: CASSLVVEDHEQFF. Here the CDR3 DNA reads TGTGCCAGCAGCTTGGTGGTAGAAGACCATGAGCAGTTCTTC.